Detailed here is one T cell receptor beta chain. Its target is unknown. This entry belongs to a study of T-cell reconstitution after alpha-beta-depleted transplantation in children. Study-wide results and caveats: Some patients showed high day-60 TCRbeta diversity, which derived from surviving recipient T cells and thymic progenitors. One year after transplant, T-cell counts and diversity came mostly from newly produced T cells. Several hundred graft clones that had expanded were reportedly the source of alpha-beta T cells about two months after transplant.

The ends lost 2 bases at V and 0 bases at J; junction bases unmatched: 2. The CDR3 spans 16 residues. CDR1 is SEHNR, CDR2 FQNEAQ, per germline (reference sequence). During its preparation, the TCRbeta library received unique molecular identifiers. From the PCR reads, TCRdb called clonotypes with MiXCR, one entry per CDR3 protein. Of 60,000 to 85,000 distinct CDR3 sequences in the sample, over 15% were seen once. V is TRBV7-9 and J is TRBJ2-2; 8 nucleotides line up with TRBD2. The source was PBMCs, mostly from graft donor cells, collected 360 days after TCRalphabeta/CD19-depleted stem cell transplant. The source of this sequence is a male patient between 2 and 15 years old who had a stem cell transplant for acute lymphoblastic leukemia, so the T cells may come from the graft donor. The CDR3: CASSLRGLANTGELFF. The CDR3 DNA is TGTGCCAGCAGCTTAAGGGGACTAGCGAACACCGGGGAGCTGTTTTTT.